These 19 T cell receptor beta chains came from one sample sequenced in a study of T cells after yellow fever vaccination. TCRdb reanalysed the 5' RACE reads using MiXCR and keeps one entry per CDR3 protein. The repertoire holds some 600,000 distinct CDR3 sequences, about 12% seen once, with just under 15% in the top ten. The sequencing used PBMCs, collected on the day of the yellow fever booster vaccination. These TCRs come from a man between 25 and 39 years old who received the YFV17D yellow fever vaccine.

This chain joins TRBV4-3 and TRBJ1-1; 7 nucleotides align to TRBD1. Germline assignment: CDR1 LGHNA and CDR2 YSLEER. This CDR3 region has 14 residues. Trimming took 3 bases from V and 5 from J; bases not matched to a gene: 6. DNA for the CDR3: TGCGCCAGCAGCCATGGCCGGGACAGTACTGAAGCTTTCTTT. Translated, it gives CASSHGRDSTEAFF.

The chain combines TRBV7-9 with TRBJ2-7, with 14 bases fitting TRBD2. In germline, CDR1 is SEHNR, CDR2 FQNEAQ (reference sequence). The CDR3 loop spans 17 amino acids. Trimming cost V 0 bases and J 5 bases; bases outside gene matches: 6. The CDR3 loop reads CASSLATSGRASHEQYF. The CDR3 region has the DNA TGTGCCAGCAGCTTAGCGACTAGCGGGAGGGCCAGCCACGAGCAGTACTTC.

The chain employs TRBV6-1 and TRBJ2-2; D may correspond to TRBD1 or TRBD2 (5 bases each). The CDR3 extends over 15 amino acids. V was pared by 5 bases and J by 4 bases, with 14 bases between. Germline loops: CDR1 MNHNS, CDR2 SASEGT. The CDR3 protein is CASSPQGETTGELFF. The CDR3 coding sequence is TGTGCCAGCAGTCCTCAGGGAGAGACCACCGGGGAGCTGTTTTTT.

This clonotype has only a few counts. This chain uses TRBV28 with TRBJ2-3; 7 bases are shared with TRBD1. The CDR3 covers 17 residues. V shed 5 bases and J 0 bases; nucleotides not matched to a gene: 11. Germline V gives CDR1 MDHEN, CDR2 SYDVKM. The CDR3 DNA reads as TGTGCCAGCAGTCCTTTTATTTCGGGACAGAGCACAGATACGCAGTATTTT. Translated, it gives CASSPFISGQSTDTQYF.

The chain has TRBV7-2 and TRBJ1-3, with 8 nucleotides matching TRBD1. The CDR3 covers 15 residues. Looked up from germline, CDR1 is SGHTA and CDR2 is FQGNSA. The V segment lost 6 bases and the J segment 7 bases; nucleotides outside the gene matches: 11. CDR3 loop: CASSGQGPARNTIYF. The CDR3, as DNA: TGTGCCAGCAGTGGACAGGGTCCGGCCCGGAACACCATATATTTT.

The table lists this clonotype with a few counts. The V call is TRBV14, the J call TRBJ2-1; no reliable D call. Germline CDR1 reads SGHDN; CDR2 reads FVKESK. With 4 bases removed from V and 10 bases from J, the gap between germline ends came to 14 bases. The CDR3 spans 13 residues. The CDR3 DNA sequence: TGTGCCAGCAGCCTTATGTTAGGCGGAGAGCAGTTCTTC. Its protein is CASSLMLGGEQFF.

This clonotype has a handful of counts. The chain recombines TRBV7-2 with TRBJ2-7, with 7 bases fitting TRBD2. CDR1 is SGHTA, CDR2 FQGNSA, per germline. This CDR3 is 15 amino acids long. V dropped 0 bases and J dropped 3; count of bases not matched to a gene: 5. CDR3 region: CASSLAQAGSYEQYF. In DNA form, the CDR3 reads TGTGCCAGCAGCTTAGCCCAAGCGGGAAGCTACGAGCAGTACTTC.

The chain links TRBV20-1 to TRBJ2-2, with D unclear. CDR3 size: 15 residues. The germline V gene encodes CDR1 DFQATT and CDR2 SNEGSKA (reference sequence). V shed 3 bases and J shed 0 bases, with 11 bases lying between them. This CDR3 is CSASPLSANTGELFF. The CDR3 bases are TGCAGTGCTAGCCCTCTTTCCGCGAACACCGGGGAGCTGTTTTTT.

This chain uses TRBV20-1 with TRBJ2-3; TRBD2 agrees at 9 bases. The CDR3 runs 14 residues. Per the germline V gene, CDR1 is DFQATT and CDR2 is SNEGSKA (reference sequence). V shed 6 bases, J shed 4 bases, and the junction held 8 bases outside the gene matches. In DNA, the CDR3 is TGCAGTGCCGGGACTAGCCAGTATTCAGATACGCAGTATTTT. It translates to CSAGTSQYSDTQYF.

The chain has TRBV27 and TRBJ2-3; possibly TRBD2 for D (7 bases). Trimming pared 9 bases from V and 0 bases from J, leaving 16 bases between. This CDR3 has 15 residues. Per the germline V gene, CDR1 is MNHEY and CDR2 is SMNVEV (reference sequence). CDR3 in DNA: TGTGCCAGTCGGCATCGGGGGGCTAGCACAGATACGCAGTATTTT. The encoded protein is CASRHRGASTDTQYF.

DNA of the CDR3: TGTGCCAGCTCACCACCGGGACAGAACACTGAAGCTTTCTTT. This sequence encodes CASSPPGQNTEAFF. The chain uses TRBV18 and TRBJ1-1, with D possibly being TRBD1 (6 bases). With 0 bases removed from V and 1 base from J, the gap between germline ends came to 6 bases. This CDR3 spans 14 amino acids. Germline lookup yields CDR1 KGHSH and CDR2 LQKENI.

The CDR3 DNA is TGCACCAGCAGCCCCAGCAGTCACGAGCAGTACTTC. Its protein is CTSSPSSHEQYF. This chain links TRBV1 with TRBJ2-7. TRBV1 is designated a pseudogene. CDR3 size: 12 residues.

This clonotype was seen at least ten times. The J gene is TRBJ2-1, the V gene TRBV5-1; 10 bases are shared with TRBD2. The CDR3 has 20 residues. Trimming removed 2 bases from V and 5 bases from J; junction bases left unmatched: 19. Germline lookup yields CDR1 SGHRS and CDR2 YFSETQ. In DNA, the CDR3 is TGCGCCAGCAGCTTTAGAGGTTTGCTAGCGGGAGACGTGGTACACAATGAGCAGTTCTTC. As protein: CASSFRGLLAGDVVHNEQFF.

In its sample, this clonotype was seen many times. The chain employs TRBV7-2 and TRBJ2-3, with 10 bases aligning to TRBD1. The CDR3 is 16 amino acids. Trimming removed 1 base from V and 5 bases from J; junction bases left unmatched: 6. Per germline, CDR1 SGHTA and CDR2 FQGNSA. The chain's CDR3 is CASSLGDRGRVDTQYF. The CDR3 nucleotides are TGTGCCAGCAGCTTAGGAGACAGGGGGCGGGTAGATACGCAGTATTTT.

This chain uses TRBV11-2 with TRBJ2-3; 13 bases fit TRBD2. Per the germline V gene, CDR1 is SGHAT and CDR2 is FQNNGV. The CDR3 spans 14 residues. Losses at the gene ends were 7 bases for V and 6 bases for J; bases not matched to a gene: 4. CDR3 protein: CASKGLAGHDTQYF. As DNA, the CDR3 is TGTGCCAGCAAGGGACTAGCGGGACACGATACGCAGTATTTT.

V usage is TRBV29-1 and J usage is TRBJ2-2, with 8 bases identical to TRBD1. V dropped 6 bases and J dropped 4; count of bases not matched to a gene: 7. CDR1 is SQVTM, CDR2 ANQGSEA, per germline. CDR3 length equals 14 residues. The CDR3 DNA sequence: TGCAGCGTACGAAGGACAGGGACCACCGGGGAGCTGTTTTTT. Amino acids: CSVRRTGTTGELFF.

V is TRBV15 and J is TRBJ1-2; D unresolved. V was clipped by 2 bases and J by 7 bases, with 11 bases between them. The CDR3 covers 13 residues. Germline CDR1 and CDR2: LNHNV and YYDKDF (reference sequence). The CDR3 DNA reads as TGTGCCACCAGCAGAAGGAAGGACTCTGGCTACACCTTC. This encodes CATSRRKDSGYTF.

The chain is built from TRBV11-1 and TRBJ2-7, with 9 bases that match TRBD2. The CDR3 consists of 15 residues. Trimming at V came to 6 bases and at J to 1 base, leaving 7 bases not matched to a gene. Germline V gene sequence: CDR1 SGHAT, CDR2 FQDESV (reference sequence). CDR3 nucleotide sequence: TGTGCCAGCAGACTTAGCGGGGGACAATCCTACGAGCAGTACTTC. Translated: CASRLSGGQSYEQYF.

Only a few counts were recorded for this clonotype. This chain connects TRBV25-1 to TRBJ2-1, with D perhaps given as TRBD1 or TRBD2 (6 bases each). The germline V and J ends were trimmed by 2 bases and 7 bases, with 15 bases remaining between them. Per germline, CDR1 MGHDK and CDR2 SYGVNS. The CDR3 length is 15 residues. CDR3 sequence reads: CASSERGEPVNEQFF. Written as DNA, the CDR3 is TGTGCCAGCAGTGAAAGGGGGGAACCGGTAAATGAGCAGTTCTTC.